This entry describes one T cell receptor beta chain. The data belong to a study of blood T cell repertoires in COVID-19. Study-wide background: The samples span acute and convalescent COVID-19 from the United States, Italy and Spain.

In the original processing: Cell counts per sample came from amplifying reference gene primers. The protocol was immunoSEQ multiplex PCR, while the TCRdb copy is restricted to in-frame clones and leaves out a portion. Clone size and V and J calls were adopted from that table, with D and trimming inferred from the DNA. The data show 31,000 or so clones, around 85% seen once. The receptor comes from a human donor in a cohort sampled during active COVID-19. Sequencing was performed on peripheral blood.

The CDR3 reads CASSLEDRSYNEQFF. The CDR3 nucleotides are TGTGCCAGCAGCTTAGAAGACAGATCCTACAATGAGCAGTTCTTC. V gene TRBV7-2 combines with J gene TRBJ2-1, with D perhaps matching TRBD1 (5 bases). CDR3 size: 15 residues. CDR1 is SGHTA and CDR2 is FQGNSA in the germline V gene. V was trimmed by 1 base and J by 1 base, leaving 8 bases between them.